Below, 16 T cell receptor beta chains from the same sample are listed, as sequenced in a study of T cell responses to AZD1222 COVID-19 vaccine. Profiled with immunoSEQ multiplex PCR; TCRdb holds only in-frame clones, not every one. The sample includes fewer than 200,000 clones, roughly 94% of them seen just once. The sequencing here drew on peripheral blood, taken 28 days after the second AZD1222 dose. The receptors were gathered from an adult who received the AZD1222 COVID-19 vaccine.

The rearrangement links TRBV5-1 to TRBJ2-7; 8 bases map to TRBD2. The V gene's germline CDR1 is SGHRS and CDR2 YFSETQ. The CDR3 consists of 18 residues. Germline trimming cut 3 bases from V and 4 bases from J; bases unmatched to any gene: 18. The CDR3 loop is CASSSTTQLAGILYEQYF. CDR3 DNA: TGCGCCAGCAGCTCCACAACGCAATTAGCGGGGATCTTATACGAGCAGTACTTC.

This chain uses TRBV5-1 with TRBJ1-4; D is unresolved. Germline loops: CDR1 SGHRS, CDR2 YFSETQ. Trimming pared 4 bases from V and 6 bases from J, leaving 16 bases between. The CDR3 covers 15 residues. The DNA for the CDR3 is TGCGCCAGCAGCGAGCTTGGGTCACAGTATGAAAAACTGTTTTTT. It encodes CASSELGSQYEKLFF.

The chain is built from TRBV2 and TRBJ1-1, with 7 nucleotides matching TRBD1. V shed 10 bases and J 1 base; nucleotides not matched to a gene: 12. The CDR3 spans 15 residues. Germline CDR1 SNHLY, CDR2 FYNNEI. The CDR3 region is CATNPRTGQNTEAFF. The CDR3 nucleotides are TGTGCCACCAACCCACGGACAGGCCAGAACACTGAAGCTTTCTTT.

CDR3 region: CASSSGLAGSRYNEQFF. DNA of the CDR3: TGTGCCAGCAGCTCCGGACTAGCGGGATCGCGGTACAATGAGCAGTTCTTC. This sequence joins TRBV28 and TRBJ2-1; 12 nucleotides align to TRBD2. In germline, CDR1 is MDHEN, CDR2 SYDVKM. The CDR3 contains 17 residues. Losses at the gene ends were 6 bases for V and 4 bases for J; bases not matched to a gene: 10.

This chain's CDR3 is CASSPRTSGTYEQYF. The CDR3 DNA sequence: TGTGCCAGCAGTCCTCGGACTAGCGGGACCTACGAGCAGTACTTC. The V call is TRBV28, the J call TRBJ2-7; 12 nucleotides agree with TRBD2. V shed 5 bases, J shed 2 bases, and the junction held 4 bases outside the gene matches. Germline lookup yields CDR1 MDHEN and CDR2 SYDVKM. The CDR3 contains 15 residues.

This clone turned up a few times. The rearrangement links TRBV7-3 to TRBJ1-5; D is undetermined. V was cut by 3 bases and J by 4 bases, with 7 bases left in between. Germline V gives CDR1 SGHTA, CDR2 FQGTGA. The CDR3 contains 13 residues. CDR3 in DNA: TGTGCCAGCAGCTTTCAAGGAAATCAGCCCCAGCATTTT. Residues: CASSFQGNQPQHF.

V usage is TRBV6-1 and J usage is TRBJ1-4, with D possibly being TRBD1 (5 bases). Germline CDR1 and CDR2: MNHNS and SASEGT. Trimming left V 2 bases short and J 5 bases short, with 12 bases between. This CDR3 is built from 15 residues. The CDR3 loop is CASSELDRKNEKLFF. For the CDR3, the DNA is TGTGCCAGCAGTGAACTTGACAGAAAGAATGAAAAACTGTTTTTT.

The chain joins TRBV5-1 to TRBJ1-3; the D is unclear. The CDR3 runs 15 residues. CDR1 SGHRS and CDR2 YFSETQ come from the germline V gene. The V gene lost 4 bases and the J gene lost 0 bases, with 11 bases spanning the gap. CDR3 amino acids: CASSPRFGSGNTIYF. The CDR3 DNA reads as TGCGCCAGCAGCCCTCGTTTCGGCTCTGGAAACACCATATATTTT.

The chain uses TRBV9 and TRBJ2-5, with D perhaps TRBD2 (6 bases). Deletions cut 4 bases from V and 0 bases from J, with 19 bases between. The CDR3 consists of 17 residues. The germline V gene has CDR1 SGDLS and CDR2 YYNGEE. The CDR3 DNA reads TGTGCCAGCAGCCCACCCCCTCGGGGAGGCTACCAAGAGACCCAGTACTTC. Its translation is CASSPPPRGGYQETQYF.

This sequence joins TRBV14 and TRBJ1-4, with 9 bases matching TRBD1. This CDR3 has 14 residues. After removal of 6 bases from V and 10 bases from J, the junction contained 9 bases not matched to a gene. The germline V gene has CDR1 SGHDN and CDR2 FVKESK. The CDR3 sequence: CASRLGQGDGKLFF. Here the CDR3 DNA reads TGTGCCAGCAGGCTGGGACAGGGAGATGGAAAACTGTTTTTT.

V and J are TRBV28 and TRBJ1-6; 9 nucleotides align to TRBD1. Germline V lookup: CDR1 MDHEN, CDR2 SYDVKM. CDR3 length equals 15 residues. V was pared by 6 bases and J by 8 bases, with 8 bases of the junction left unmatched. DNA of the CDR3: TGTGCCAGCAGCCGGTCCCGGGACAGGGATTCACCCCTCCACTTT. Protein: CASSRSRDRDSPLHF.

The genes are TRBV7-3 and TRBJ1-1, with TRBD1 as a possible D gene (5 bases). Trimming took 2 bases from V and 4 from J, leaving 11 bases between them. This CDR3 comprises 14 residues. In germline, CDR1 is SGHTA, CDR2 FQGTGA. This chain's CDR3 is CASSLGGGGTEAFF. CDR3 sequence (DNA): TGTGCCAGCAGCTTAGGTGGTGGGGGCACTGAAGCTTTCTTT.

This clone was found once. The V gene is TRBV19, the J gene TRBJ1-2; D unclear. V was pared by 2 bases and J by 4 bases, with 8 bases between. The V gene's germline CDR1 is LNHDA and CDR2 SQIVND (reference sequence). The CDR3 spans 13 residues. CDR3 DNA sequence: TGTGCCAGTAGTATAAGCCAGTCCTATGGCTACACCTTC. Its protein is CASSISQSYGYTF. The full variable domain, completed using reference TRBV19 and TRBJ1-2, is DGGITQSPKYLFRKEGQNVTLSCEQNLNHDAMYWYRQDPGQGLRLIYYSQIVNDFQKGDIAEGYSVSREKKESFPLTVTSAQKNPTAFYLCASSISQSYGYTFGSGTRLTVV.

For this clone: Other DNA variants within this sample encode the same CDR3. The chain uses TRBV3-1 (or the pseudogene TRBV3-2) and TRBJ1-2; 7 positions match TRBD1. CDR1 and CDR2 from the germline V gene are LGHDT and YNNKEL (reference sequence). The trim removed 4 bases at V and 8 bases at J, leaving 1 base unmatched. The CDR3 runs 11 residues. CDR3: CASSPGGGYTF. CDR3 bases: TGTGCCAGCAGCCCAGGGGGAGGCTACACCTTC.

The V call is TRBV5-6, the J call TRBJ1-4; D possibly corresponds to TRBD1 (6 bases). This CDR3 comprises 15 residues. Trimming stripped 1 base from V and 0 bases from J, with 7 bases between. CDR1 and CDR2 (germline): SGHDT, YYEEEE. As DNA, the CDR3 is TGTGCCAGCAGCTTGCCAGGGGCAACTAATGAAAAACTGTTTTTT. Its protein is CASSLPGATNEKLFF.

This chain links TRBV28 with TRBJ2-1, with a tentative D call TRBD2 (5 bases). The V and J ends lost 6 bases and 6 bases respectively, with 12 bases between them. Germline lookup yields CDR1 MDHEN and CDR2 SYDVKM. The CDR3 spans 13 residues. Written as DNA, the CDR3 is TGTGCCAGCAGACTAAGCGGACGCAATGAGCAGTTCTTC. Translated, it gives CASRLSGRNEQFF. Full variable domain (remainder filled in from reference TRBV28 and TRBJ2-1): DVKVTQSSRYLVKRTGEKVFLECVQDMDHENMFWYRQDPGLGLRLIYFSYDVKMKEKGDIPEGYSVSREKKERFSLILESASTNQTSMYLCASRLSGRNEQFFGPGTRLTVL.